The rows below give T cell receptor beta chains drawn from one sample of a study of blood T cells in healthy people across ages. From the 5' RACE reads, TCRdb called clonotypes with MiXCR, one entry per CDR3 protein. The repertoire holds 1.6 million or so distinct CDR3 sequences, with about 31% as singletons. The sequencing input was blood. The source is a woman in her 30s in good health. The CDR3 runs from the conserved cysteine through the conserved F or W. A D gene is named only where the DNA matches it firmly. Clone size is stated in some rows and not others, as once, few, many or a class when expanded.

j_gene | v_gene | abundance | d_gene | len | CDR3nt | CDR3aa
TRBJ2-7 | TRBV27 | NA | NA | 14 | TGTGCCAGCAGTCCGGACCGGTTGTCCTACGAGCAGTACTTC | CASSPDRLSYEQYF
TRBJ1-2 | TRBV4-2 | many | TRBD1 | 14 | TGTGCCAGCAGCCATCCGACAGGGCCCTATGGCTACACCTTC | CASSHPTGPYGYTF
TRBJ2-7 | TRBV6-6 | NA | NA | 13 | TGTGCCAGCAGTTACACCCCGGGGCACGAGCAGTACTTC | CASSYTPGHEQYF
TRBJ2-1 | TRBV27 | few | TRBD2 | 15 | TGTGCCAGCAGTCCCCGACTAGCAACCTACAATGAGCAGTTCTTC | CASSPRLATYNEQFF
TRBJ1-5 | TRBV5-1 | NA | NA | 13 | TGCGCCAGCTCTATAGGGGAAAATCAGCCCCAGCATTTT | CASSIGENQPQHF
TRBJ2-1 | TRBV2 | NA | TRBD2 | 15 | TGTGCCAGCAGTGATCGTAGCGGGGCCTACAATGAGCAGTTCTTC | CASSDRSGAYNEQFF
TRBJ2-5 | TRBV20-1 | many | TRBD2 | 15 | TGCAGTGCTGCCCCCGCTAGCGGGGGACAAGAGACCCAGTACTTC | CSAAPASGGQETQYF
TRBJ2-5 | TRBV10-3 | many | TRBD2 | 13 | TGTGCCACCGGGACTAGCGGCCAAGAGACCCAGTACTTC | CATGTSGQETQYF
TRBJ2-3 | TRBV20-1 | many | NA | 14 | TGCAGTGCTCTTAGCCCAGTTGGGACAGATACGCAGTATTTT | CSALSPVGTDTQYF
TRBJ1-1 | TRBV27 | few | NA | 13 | TGTGCCAGCAGTCACAGCACGACAGCTGAAGCTTTCTTT | CASSHSTTAEAFF
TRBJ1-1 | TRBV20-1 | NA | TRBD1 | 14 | TGCAGTGCTAGCTTATCGACAGGGGCCACTGAAGCTTTCTTT | CSASLSTGATEAFF
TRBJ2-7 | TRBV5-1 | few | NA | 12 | TGCGCCAGCAGCTTTGATACATACGAGCAGTACTTC | CASSFDTYEQYF
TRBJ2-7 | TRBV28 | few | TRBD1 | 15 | TGTGCCAGCAGCCCCCATAGGACAGGGTGGCACGAGCAGTACTTC | CASSPHRTGWHEQYF
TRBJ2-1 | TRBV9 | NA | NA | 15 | TGTGCCAGCAGCGTCGGGACTCTGGGGGCTAATGAGCAGTTCTTC | CASSVGTLGANEQFF
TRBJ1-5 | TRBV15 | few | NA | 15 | TGTGCCACCAGCAGAGATCGTGGAGAGAATCAGCCCCAGCATTTT | CATSRDRGENQPQHF
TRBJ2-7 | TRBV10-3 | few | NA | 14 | TGTGCCATCAGTGAGTCTGGCAGAGGGTACGAGCAGTACTTC | CAISESGRGYEQYF
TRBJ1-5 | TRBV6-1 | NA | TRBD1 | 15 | TGTGCCAGCAGTGGAGCGGACGACAGGGCTCAGCCCCAGCATTTT | CASSGADDRAQPQHF
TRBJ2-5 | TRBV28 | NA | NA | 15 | TGTGCCAGCAGCTCCGGCGGGGCTACCCAAGAGACCCAGTACTTC | CASSSGGATQETQYF
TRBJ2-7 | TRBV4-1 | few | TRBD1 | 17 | TGCGCCAGCAGCCGGTATAGGGGGACAGGGAAGCCCTACGAGCAGTACTTC | CASSRYRGTGKPYEQYF
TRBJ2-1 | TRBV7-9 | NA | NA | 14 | TGTGCCAGCAGCTTACCCCAAGCGGGTTATGAGCAGTTCTTC | CASSLPQAGYEQFF
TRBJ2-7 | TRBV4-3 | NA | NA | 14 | TGCGCCAGCAGCCAAAAGATAGAGGGGTACGAGCAGTACTTC | CASSQKIEGYEQYF
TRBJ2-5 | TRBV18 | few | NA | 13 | TGTGCCAGCGGACGGACGGATCAAGAGACCCAGTACTTC | CASGRTDQETQYF
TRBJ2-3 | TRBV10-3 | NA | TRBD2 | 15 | TGTGCCATCAGTGGGCCTAGCGGGAGAGGTGATACGCAGTATTTT | CAISGPSGRGDTQYF
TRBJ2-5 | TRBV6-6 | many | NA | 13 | TGTGCCAGCAGCCTAGCGATCGAAGAGACCCAGTACTTC | CASSLAIEETQYF
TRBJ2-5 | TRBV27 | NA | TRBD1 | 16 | TGTGCCAGCAGTAACATTGGGACAGGGGGTCAAGAGACCCAGTACTTC | CASSNIGTGGQETQYF
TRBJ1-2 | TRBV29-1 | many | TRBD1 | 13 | TGCAGCGTTGAATCGGCAGGGGGCTATGGCTACACCTTC | CSVESAGGYGYTF
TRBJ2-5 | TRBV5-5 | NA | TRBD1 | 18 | TGTGCCTGCAGATACGAGATTCGGACAGGCCTCCTGAGAGAGACCCAGTACTTC | CACRYEIRTGLLRETQYF
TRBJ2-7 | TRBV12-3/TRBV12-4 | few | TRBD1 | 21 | TGTGCCAGCAGTCCAACAACCCCCGGGACAGGGGGCGGTGGGATAGCCTACGAGCAGTACTTC | CASSPTTPGTGGGGIAYEQYF
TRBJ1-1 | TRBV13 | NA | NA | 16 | TGTGCCAGCAGCTCTGGGACCAGGGTTGAACTCCCTGAAGCTTTCTTT | CASSSGTRVELPEAFF
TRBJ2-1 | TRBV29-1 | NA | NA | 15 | TGCAGCGTTGAGGCAAGCGTTTCGCCCTACAATGAGCAGTTCTTC | CSVEASVSPYNEQFF
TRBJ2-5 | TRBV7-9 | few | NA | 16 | TGTGCCAGCAGCTGGAGGACAGAACGTAGCCAAGAGACCCAGTACTTC | CASSWRTERSQETQYF
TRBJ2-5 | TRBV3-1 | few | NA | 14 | TGTGCCAGCAGCCAATGGCAACACCAAGAGACCCAGTACTTC | CASSQWQHQETQYF
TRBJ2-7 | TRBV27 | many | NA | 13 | TGTGCCAGCAGGCCCCTCAGCCACTACGAGCAGTACTTC | CASRPLSHYEQYF
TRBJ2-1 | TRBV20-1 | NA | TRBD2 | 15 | TGCAGTGCTAGAGGGGATAGCGGGACCCCCAATGAGCAGTTCTTC | CSARGDSGTPNEQFF
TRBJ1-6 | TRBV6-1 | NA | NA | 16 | TGTGCCAGCAGTGAACAGGGGAGAGGAGGAAATTCACCCCTCCACTTT | CASSEQGRGGNSPLHF
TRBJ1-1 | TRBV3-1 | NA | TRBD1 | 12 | TGTGCCAGCAGCCAAGGGGGACAGGGGGCTTTCTTT | CASSQGGQGAFF